The clone carrying this TCR beta chain appeared a few times. TCR cDNA, made by 5'RACE template switching, carried an added universal primer site and UMIs. TCRdb reanalysed the 5' RACE reads using MiXCR and keeps one entry per CDR3 protein. The sample has hundreds of thousands of distinct CDR3 sequences, around 8.1% seen once. The record originates from a study of T cells after yellow fever vaccination. About the study: Libraries from low-cell-number fractions were prepared with the SMART-Seq v4 Ultra Low Input RNA kit.

V lost 0 bases and J 9 bases, leaving 13 bases between the germline ends. There are 13 residues in the CDR3. Germline values: CDR1 SGHRS, CDR2 YFSETQ. Sequences were derived from PBMCs, sampled more than 40 days after the first yellow fever vaccination. The clonotype comes from a young man who received the YFV17D yellow fever vaccine. The rearrangement joins TRBV5-1 to TRBJ2-7; D gene uncertain. CDR3 amino acids: CASSLEGQDAQYF. CDR3 sequence (DNA): TGCGCCAGCAGCTTGGAAGGGCAGGATGCGCAGTACTTC.